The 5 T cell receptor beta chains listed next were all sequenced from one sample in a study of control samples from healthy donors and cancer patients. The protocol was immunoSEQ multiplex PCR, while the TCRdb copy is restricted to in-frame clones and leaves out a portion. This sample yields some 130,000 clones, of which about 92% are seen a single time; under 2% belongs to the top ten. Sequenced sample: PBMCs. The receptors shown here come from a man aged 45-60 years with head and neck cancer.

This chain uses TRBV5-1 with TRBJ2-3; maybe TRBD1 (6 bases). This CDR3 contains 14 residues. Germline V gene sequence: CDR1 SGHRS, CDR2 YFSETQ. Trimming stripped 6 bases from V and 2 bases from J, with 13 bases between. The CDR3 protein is CASNRQADTDTQYF. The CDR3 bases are TGCGCCAGCAACCGACAGGCCGACACAGATACGCAGTATTTT.

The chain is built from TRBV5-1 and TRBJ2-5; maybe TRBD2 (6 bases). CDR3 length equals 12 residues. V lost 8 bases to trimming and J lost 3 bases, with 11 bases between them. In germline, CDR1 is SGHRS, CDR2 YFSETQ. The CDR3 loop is CASQTGEETQYF. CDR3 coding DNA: TGCGCCAGTCAGACGGGGGAAGAGACCCAGTACTTC.

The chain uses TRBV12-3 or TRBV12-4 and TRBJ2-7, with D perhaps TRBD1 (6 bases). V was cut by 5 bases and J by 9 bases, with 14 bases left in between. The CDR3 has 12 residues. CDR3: CASSRLTGWQYF. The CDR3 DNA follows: TGTGCCAGCAGTCGATTGACAGGTTGGCAGTACTTC.

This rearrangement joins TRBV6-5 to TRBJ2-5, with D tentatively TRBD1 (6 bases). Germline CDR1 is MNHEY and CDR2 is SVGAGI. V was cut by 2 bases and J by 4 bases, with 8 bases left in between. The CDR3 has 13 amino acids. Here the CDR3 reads CASSYGGGETQYF. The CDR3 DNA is TGTGCCAGCAGTTACGGGGGCGGAGAGACCCAGTACTTC.

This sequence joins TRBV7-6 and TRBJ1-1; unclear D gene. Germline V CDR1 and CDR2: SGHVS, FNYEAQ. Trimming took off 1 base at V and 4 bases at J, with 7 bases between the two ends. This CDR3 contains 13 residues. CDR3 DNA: TGTGCCAGCAGCTTAGAACGAGCCACTGAAGCTTTCTTT. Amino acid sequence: CASSLERATEAFF.